What follows are 3 T cell receptor beta chains derived from one specimen sequenced in a study of blood T cell repertoires in COVID-19. TCRdb keeps only in-frame clones here, not all; method: immunoSEQ multiplex PCR. The data show approximately 200,000 clones, about nine tenths seen once. Source material: peripheral blood. The receptors originated from a man under 40 with COVID-19, enrolled during active disease.

V and J are TRBV10-3 and TRBJ2-7; D may be TRBD1 (6 bases). The CDR3 spans 15 residues. Germline V gene data show CDR1 as ENHRY and CDR2 as SYGVKD. Deletions cut 2 bases from V and 1 base from J, with 12 bases between. This chain's CDR3 is CAISEQRTVSYEQYF. The CDR3 DNA reads TGTGCCATCAGTGAGCAGCGGACAGTTTCCTACGAGCAGTACTTC.

As DNA, the CDR3 is TGTGCCAGCAGTTACTCCCCGGGATCACCCCTCCACTTT. It encodes CASSYSPGSPLHF. The chain recombines TRBV6-5 with TRBJ1-6, with D unresolved. The CDR3 spans 13 residues. The germline gives CDR1 MNHEY, CDR2 SVGAGI. V shed 0 bases and J shed 10 bases, with 7 bases lying between them.

The J gene is TRBJ1-1, the V gene TRBV7-9; the D gene is possibly TRBD1 (6 bases). This CDR3 is 13 amino acids long. Germline V gene sequence: CDR1 SEHNR, CDR2 FQNEAQ (reference sequence). Trimming stripped 5 bases from V and 6 bases from J, with 13 bases between. CDR3 in amino acids: CASSMLPGAEAFF. The CDR3 coding sequence is TGTGCCAGCAGCATGCTGCCAGGGGCTGAAGCTTTCTTT.